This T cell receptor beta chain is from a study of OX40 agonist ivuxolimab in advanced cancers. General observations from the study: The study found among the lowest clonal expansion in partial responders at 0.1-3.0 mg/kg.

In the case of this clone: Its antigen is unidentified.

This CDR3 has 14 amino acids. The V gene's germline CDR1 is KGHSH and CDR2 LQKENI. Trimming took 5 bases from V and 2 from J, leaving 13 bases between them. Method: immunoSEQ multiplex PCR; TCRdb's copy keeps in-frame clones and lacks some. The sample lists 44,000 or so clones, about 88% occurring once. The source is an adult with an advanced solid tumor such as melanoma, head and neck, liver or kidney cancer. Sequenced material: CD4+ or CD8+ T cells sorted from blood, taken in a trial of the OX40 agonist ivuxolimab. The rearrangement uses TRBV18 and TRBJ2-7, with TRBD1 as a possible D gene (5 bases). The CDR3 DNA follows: TGTGCCAGCTCATCTACGACAGACACCTACGAGCAGTACTTC. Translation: CASSSTTDTYEQYF. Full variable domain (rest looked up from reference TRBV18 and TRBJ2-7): NAGVMQNPRHLVRRRGQEARLRCSPMKGHSHVYWYRQLPEEGLKFMVYLQKENIIDESGMPKERFSAEFPKEGPSILRIQQVVRGDSAAYFCASSSTTDTYEQYFGPGTRLTVT.